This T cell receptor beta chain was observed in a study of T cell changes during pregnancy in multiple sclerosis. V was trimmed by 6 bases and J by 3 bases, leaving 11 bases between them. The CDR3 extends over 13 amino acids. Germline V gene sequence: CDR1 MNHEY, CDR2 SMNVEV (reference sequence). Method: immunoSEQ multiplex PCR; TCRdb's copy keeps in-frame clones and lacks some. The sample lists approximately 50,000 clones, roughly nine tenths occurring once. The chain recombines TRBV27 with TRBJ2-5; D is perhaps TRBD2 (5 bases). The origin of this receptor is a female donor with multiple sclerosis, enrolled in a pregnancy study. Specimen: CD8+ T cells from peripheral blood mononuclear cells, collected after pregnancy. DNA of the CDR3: TGTGCCAGCAGCCTGGACTTAGAAGAGACCCAGTACTTC. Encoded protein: CASSLDLEETQYF.